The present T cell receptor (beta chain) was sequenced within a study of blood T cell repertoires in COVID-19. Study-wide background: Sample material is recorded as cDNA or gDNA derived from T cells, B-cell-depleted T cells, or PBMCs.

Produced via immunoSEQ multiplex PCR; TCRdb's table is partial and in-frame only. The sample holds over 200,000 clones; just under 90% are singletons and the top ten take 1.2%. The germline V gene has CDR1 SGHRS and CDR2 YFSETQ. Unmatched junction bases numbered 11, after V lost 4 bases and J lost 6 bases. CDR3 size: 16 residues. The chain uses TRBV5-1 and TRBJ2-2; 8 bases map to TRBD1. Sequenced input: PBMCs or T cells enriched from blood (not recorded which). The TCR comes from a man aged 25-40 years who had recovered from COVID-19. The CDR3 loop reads CASSLGRTGNPGELFF. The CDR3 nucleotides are TGCGCCAGCAGCCTCGGTCGGACAGGGAATCCCGGGGAGCTGTTTTTT.